The rows below give T cell receptor beta chains drawn from one sample of a study of T-cell reconstitution after alpha-beta-depleted transplantation in children. TCRdb itself ran the PCR reads through MiXCR, one entry per CDR3 protein. Among about 500,000 distinct CDR3 sequences listed, over 10% were seen once. Sequencing was performed on PBMCs, mostly from graft donor cells, taken 180 days after TCRalphabeta/CD19-depleted stem cell transplant. The source is a female patient aged 2 to 10 who had a stem cell transplant for aplastic anemia, so the T cells may come from the graft donor. Both conserved end residues are part of each CDR3. D genes are given only for firm matches. Clone size, where shown, is once, few, many, or a class for clones that have expanded.

d_call: NA
clone_size: NA
j_call: TRBJ2-5
v_call: TRBV7-2
cdr3_nt: TGTGCCAGCAGCTTAGCAGGGAGAGTTCGAGAGACCCAGTACTTC
cdr3_aa: CASSLAGRVRETQYF

d_call: NA
clone_size: many
j_call: TRBJ1-5
v_call: TRBV6-2/TRBV6-3
cdr3_nt: TGTGCCAGCACCGGGGGAAGTTATAGCAATCAGCCCCAGCATTTT
cdr3_aa: CASTGGSYSNQPQHF

d_call: TRBD1
clone_size: NA
j_call: TRBJ1-5
v_call: TRBV12-3/TRBV12-4
cdr3_nt: TGTGCCAGCACCTCGGGTGACAGGGGAAATCAGCCCCAGCATTTT
cdr3_aa: CASTSGDRGNQPQHF

d_call: TRBD2
clone_size: many
j_call: TRBJ2-1
v_call: TRBV4-2
cdr3_nt: TGTGCCAGCAGCCCTTACGGCGGGAGCACGTACAATGAGCAGTTCTTC
cdr3_aa: CASSPYGGSTYNEQFF

d_call: NA
clone_size: NA
j_call: TRBJ2-1
v_call: TRBV6-5
cdr3_nt: TGTGCCAGCAGTTATAACGGGAGACGAAATGAGCAGTTCTTC
cdr3_aa: CASSYNGRRNEQFF

d_call: NA
clone_size: many
j_call: TRBJ2-7
v_call: TRBV28
cdr3_nt: TGTGCCAGCAGTACCGCCGGGACGCCATCCTACGAGCAGTACTTC
cdr3_aa: CASSTAGTPSYEQYF

d_call: NA
clone_size: few
j_call: TRBJ1-1
v_call: TRBV7-8
cdr3_nt: TGTGCCAGCAGCTTACAGCGCGCAAACACTGAAGCTTTCTTT
cdr3_aa: CASSLQRANTEAFF

d_call: TRBD1
clone_size: NA
j_call: TRBJ1-1
v_call: TRBV19
cdr3_nt: TGTGCCAGTAGTACCGGACAGGGTAGATTCCCTGAAGCTTTCTTT
cdr3_aa: CASSTGQGRFPEAFF

d_call: NA
clone_size: few
j_call: TRBJ2-5
v_call: TRBV11-2
cdr3_nt: TGTGCCAGCAGCGACGCCTGGGCCGCGACCCAGTACTTC
cdr3_aa: CASSDAWAATQYF

d_call: NA
clone_size: NA
j_call: TRBJ1-1
v_call: TRBV6-2/TRBV6-3
cdr3_nt: TGTGCCAGCAGTTACGGGGGCCACACTGAAGCTTTCTTT
cdr3_aa: CASSYGGHTEAFF

d_call: TRBD1
clone_size: few
j_call: TRBJ2-7
v_call: TRBV12-3/TRBV12-4
cdr3_nt: TGTGCCAGCAGTTTAGTGGCCCGGGGACAGGTTGCCGGGGCCGAGCAGTACTTC
cdr3_aa: CASSLVARGQVAGAEQYF

d_call: NA
clone_size: few
j_call: TRBJ1-5
v_call: TRBV25-1
cdr3_nt: TGTGCCAGCAGTGAAAAACAGGGCAATCAGCCCCAGCATTTT
cdr3_aa: CASSEKQGNQPQHF

d_call: NA
clone_size: few
j_call: TRBJ2-7
v_call: TRBV3-1
cdr3_nt: TGTGCCAGCAGCCAAGTCCAGTCCTACGAGCAGTACTTC
cdr3_aa: CASSQVQSYEQYF

d_call: NA
clone_size: NA
j_call: TRBJ2-1
v_call: TRBV29-1
cdr3_nt: TGCAGCGTGTATGGGCGGGATCACAATGAGCAGTTCTTC
cdr3_aa: CSVYGRDHNEQFF

d_call: NA
clone_size: many
j_call: TRBJ1-1
v_call: TRBV5-5
cdr3_nt: TGTGCCAGCAGCTTGAGACAGACGAACACTGAAGCTTTCTTT
cdr3_aa: CASSLRQTNTEAFF

d_call: NA
clone_size: NA
j_call: TRBJ1-5
v_call: TRBV25-1
cdr3_nt: TGTGCCAGCAGTGGGTGGGGTGTGGGCATCAGCAATCAGCCCCAGCATTTT
cdr3_aa: CASSGWGVGISNQPQHF

d_call: NA
clone_size: NA
j_call: TRBJ2-2
v_call: TRBV5-5
cdr3_nt: TGTGCCAGCAGCTTGGCGTACGGGGCGAACACCGGGGAGCTGTTTTTT
cdr3_aa: CASSLAYGANTGELFF

d_call: NA
clone_size: many
j_call: TRBJ1-2
v_call: TRBV18
cdr3_nt: TGTGCCAGCTCACTCTATGACGGGAGCGCGGGCTACACCTTC
cdr3_aa: CASSLYDGSAGYTF

d_call: NA
clone_size: few
j_call: TRBJ2-1
v_call: TRBV9
cdr3_nt: TGTGCCAGCAGCGTAGAAACGGGACACAATGAGCAGTTCTTC
cdr3_aa: CASSVETGHNEQFF

d_call: NA
clone_size: NA
j_call: TRBJ1-5
v_call: TRBV9
cdr3_nt: TGTGCCAGCAGCCCCGGAGGGCGCAATCAGCCCCAGCATTTT
cdr3_aa: CASSPGGRNQPQHF

d_call: TRBD1
clone_size: many
j_call: TRBJ1-6
v_call: TRBV5-1
cdr3_nt: TGCGCCAGCAGCAAGGACAGGGGGAATTCACCCCTCCACTTT
cdr3_aa: CASSKDRGNSPLHF

d_call: NA
clone_size: few
j_call: TRBJ2-1
v_call: TRBV25-1
cdr3_nt: TGTGCCAGCAGTGACCCCTCGGAGGACCGTTCGGATGAGCAGTTCTTC
cdr3_aa: CASSDPSEDRSDEQFF

d_call: NA
clone_size: NA
j_call: TRBJ1-2
v_call: TRBV24-1
cdr3_nt: TGTGCCACCAGTGTCGGGACCGATCACCTCACCTTC
cdr3_aa: CATSVGTDHLTF